Each of the 5 T cell receptor beta chains below was sequenced from the same sample in a study of regulatory T cells in long-lasting Graves disease. This sample's time point: newly diagnosed GD, antithyroid drugs for less than 3 months. RNA extracted from PBMCs served as the sequencing template. For TCR beta, libraries came from iRepertoire HTBI primers and Arm-PCR of CDR3 regions. TCRdb re-derived calls from the multiplex PCR reads in MiXCR, one entry per CDR3 protein. The table records around 400,000 distinct CDR3 sequences, about 14% of them present only once. Sequencing used peripheral blood mononuclear cells (PBMCs), obtained at new diagnosis, from a patient treated with antithyroid drugs. Every receptor here comes from a female donor with Graves disease.

The CDR3 is CSADDRNTGELFF. DNA of the CDR3: TGCAGTGCTGATGACAGGAACACCGGGGAGCTGTTTTTT. The chain employs TRBV20-1 and TRBJ2-2; perhaps TRBD1 as D (5 bases). V lost 5 bases, J lost 1 base, and 8 bases lay in between. The CDR3 has 13 amino acids. The germline V gene encodes CDR1 DFQATT and CDR2 SNEGSKA (reference sequence).

This clonotype turned up a few times. J is TRBJ2-1 and V is TRBV27; 11 bases align to TRBD2. The CDR3 has 17 residues. Germline lookup yields CDR1 MNHEY and CDR2 SMNVEV (reference sequence). The trim removed 7 bases at V and 3 bases at J, leaving 11 bases unmatched. CDR3: CASTTTSGVVYYNEQFF. The CDR3 region has the DNA TGTGCCAGCACCACGACTAGCGGGGTTGTATACTACAATGAGCAGTTCTTC.

This clonotype was counted only a few times. The rearrangement joins TRBV11-2 to TRBJ2-2, with no clear D. Germline CDR1 is SGHAT and CDR2 is FQNNGV. CDR3 length: 16 residues. V was clipped by 4 bases and J by 7 bases, with 19 bases between them. This chain's CDR3 is CASSYSVILGFGELFF. The CDR3 DNA reads TGTGCCAGCAGCTACTCGGTTATCTTGGGATTCGGGGAGCTGTTTTTT.

J is TRBJ2-7 and V is TRBV5-1; D remains ambiguous. The CDR3 runs 13 residues. Per germline, CDR1 SGHRS and CDR2 YFSETQ. V lost 5 bases and J lost 0, with 9 bases in between. CDR3 DNA: TGCGCCAGCAGGGCGAGTAGCTCCTACGAGCAGTACTTC. This codes for CASRASSSYEQYF.

This clonotype was detected many times. The V gene is TRBV6-5, the J gene TRBJ2-1; 8 bases map to TRBD1. Germline V lookup: CDR1 MNHEY, CDR2 SVGAGI. CDR3 length: 16 residues. V was clipped by 4 bases and J by 7 bases; unmatched bases: 12. The CDR3 region has the DNA TGTGCCAGCAGTTCCGCCCGAAGACAGGGGAGGAATGAGCAGTTCTTC. This translates into CASSSARRQGRNEQFF.